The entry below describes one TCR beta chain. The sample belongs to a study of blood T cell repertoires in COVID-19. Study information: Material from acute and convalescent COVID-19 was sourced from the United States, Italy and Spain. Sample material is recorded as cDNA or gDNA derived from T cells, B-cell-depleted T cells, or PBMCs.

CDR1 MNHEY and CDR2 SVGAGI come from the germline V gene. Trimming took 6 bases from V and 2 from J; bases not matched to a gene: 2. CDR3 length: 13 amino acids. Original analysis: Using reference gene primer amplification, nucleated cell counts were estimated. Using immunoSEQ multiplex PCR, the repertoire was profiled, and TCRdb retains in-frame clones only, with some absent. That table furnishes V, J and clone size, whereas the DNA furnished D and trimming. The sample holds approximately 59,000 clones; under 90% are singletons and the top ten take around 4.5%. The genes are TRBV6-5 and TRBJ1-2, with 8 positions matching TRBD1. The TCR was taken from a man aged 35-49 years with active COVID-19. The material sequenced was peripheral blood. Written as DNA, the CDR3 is TGTGCCAGCAGGCGGACAGGGAACTATGGCTACACCTTC. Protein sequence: CASRRTGNYGYTF.